These 27 T cell receptor beta chains share one sample of origin, sequenced in a study of cytomegalovirus exposure and HLA in healthy donors. 60 Vbeta and 13 Jbeta primers were used in PCR. Clones were sequenced by immunoSEQ multiplex PCR, and TCRdb holds only the in-frame ones, with some missing. The sample includes around 200,000 clones, 70% of them seen just once. The sequenced sample was PBMCs. The receptors stem from a middle-aged man in good health and CMV-seropositive.

The V and J genes are TRBV5-4 and TRBJ2-3; 11 nucleotides line up with TRBD2. There are 17 residues in the CDR3. The germline V gene has CDR1 SGHNT and CDR2 YYREEE (reference sequence). With 5 bases clipped from V and 4 bases from J, the junction kept 12 bases outside the gene matches. CDR3 sequence (DNA): TGTGCCAGCAGGCGAACTAGCGGGGGAACCAGGGCAGATACGCAGTATTTT. The encoded protein is CASRRTSGGTRADTQYF.

The chain links TRBV4-1 to TRBJ1-1; tentative D call: TRBD1 (5 bases). The CDR3 is made up of 16 amino acids. V was pared by 3 bases and J by 0 bases, with 14 bases between. Germline CDR1 is MGHRA and CDR2 is YSYEKL. CDR3 sequence reads: CASSHRAEVLNTEAFF. CDR3 nucleotide sequence: TGCGCCAGCAGCCACAGGGCTGAAGTGCTGAACACTGAAGCTTTCTTT.

The rearrangement uses TRBV5-1 and TRBJ2-1, with 10 nucleotides matching TRBD1. The CDR3 has 14 amino acids. V lost 4 bases, J lost 7 bases, and 5 bases stayed unmatched. Germline CDR1 reads SGHRS; CDR2 reads YFSETQ. The CDR3 protein is CASSGGQGGNEQFF. As DNA, the CDR3 is TGCGCCAGCAGCGGTGGACAGGGGGGGAATGAGCAGTTCTTC.

This clone was counted between two and nine times. The chain couples TRBV6-1 to TRBJ1-3; D gene unclear. V was shortened by 3 bases and J by 0 bases, with 12 bases between the two germline ends. This CDR3 contains 16 residues. Looked up from germline, CDR1 is MNHNS and CDR2 is SASEGT. The CDR3 here is CASSEGGLSSGNTIYF. CDR3 in DNA: TGTGCCAGCAGTGAGGGAGGTCTGAGCTCTGGAAACACCATATATTTT.

The rearrangement uses TRBV7-8 and TRBJ2-3, with unresolved D. Germline V gene lookup returns CDR1 SGHVS and CDR2 FQNEAQ. Between the trimmed V and J ends, which lost 3 bases and 2 bases, there was a span of 6 bases. This CDR3 has 13 residues. As DNA, the CDR3 is TGTGCCAGCAGCTTTGTCATCACAGATACGCAGTATTTT. It translates to CASSFVITDTQYF.

V usage is TRBV9 and J usage is TRBJ2-2; possibly TRBD1 for D (6 bases). V was shortened by 2 bases and J by 6 bases, with 11 bases between the two germline ends. The CDR3 spans 14 residues. Germline loops: CDR1 SGDLS, CDR2 YYNGEE. This CDR3 is CASSVQGRAGELFF. DNA for the CDR3: TGTGCCAGCAGCGTTCAGGGGCGGGCCGGGGAGCTGTTTTTT. Filled out from reference TRBV9 and TRBJ2-2, the complete variable domain reads DSGVTQTPKHLITATGQRVTLRCSPRSGDLSVYWYQQSLDQGLQFLIQYYNGEERAKGNILERFSAQQFPDLHSELNLSSLELGDSALYFCASSVQGRAGELFFGEGSRLTVL.

The chain is built from TRBV2 and TRBJ2-3; perhaps TRBD1 as D (5 bases). Germline V gives CDR1 SNHLY, CDR2 FYNNEI. Deletions cut 7 bases from V and 9 bases from J, with 20 bases between. The CDR3 runs to 14 residues. The CDR3 DNA is TGTGCCAGCACGCCAGCAGGGTCGATTGGGACGCAGTATTTT. It specifies CASTPAGSIGTQYF.

This clone was counted a few times. The genes are TRBV28 and TRBJ1-5; a possible D gene is TRBD1 (6 bases). The germline V gene encodes CDR1 MDHEN and CDR2 SYDVKM. CDR3 length: 14 residues. With 6 bases removed from V and 0 bases from J, the gap between germline ends came to 9 bases. CDR3 DNA sequence: TGTGCCAGCAGGGGGGACACTAGCAATCAGCCCCAGCATTTT. Its translation: CASRGDTSNQPQHF.

The chain has TRBV10-1 and TRBJ1-5; 7 positions agree with TRBD1. The germline V gene encodes CDR1 WNHNN and CDR2 SYGVQD (reference sequence). Trimming cost V 0 bases and J 3 bases; bases outside gene matches: 8. The CDR3 is 17 residues long. Here the CDR3 reads CASSESIETGFNQPQHF. DNA of the CDR3: TGCGCCAGCAGTGAGTCTATAGAGACAGGGTTCAATCAGCCCCAGCATTTT.

This clone was observed a few times. This chain uses TRBV4-1 with TRBJ1-1, with 8 bases matching TRBD1. Germline CDR1 MGHRA, CDR2 YSYEKL. There are 13 residues in the CDR3. The trim removed 5 bases at V and 7 bases at J, leaving 6 bases unmatched. The CDR3: CASSVDREVEAFF. The CDR3, as DNA: TGCGCCAGCAGCGTGGACAGGGAGGTTGAAGCTTTCTTT.

This clone was counted only a few times. The chain carries TRBV11-2 and TRBJ2-5; TRBD1 matches at 7 bases. Germline V gives CDR1 SGHAT, CDR2 FQNNGV. The V and J ends lost 1 base and 1 base, in that order; junction bases with no gene match: 6. CDR3 length equals 16 residues. For the CDR3, the DNA is TGTGCCAGCAGCTTAGGTCTGACAGGGTCCCAAGAGACCCAGTACTTC. This translates into CASSLGLTGSQETQYF.

This clone was counted only a few times. The chain carries TRBV11-2 and TRBJ1-2; TRBD1 matches 9 bases. This CDR3 is built from 15 residues. CDR1 is SGHAT, CDR2 FQNNGV, per germline. V was pared by 4 bases and J by 8 bases, with 11 bases of the junction left unmatched. Written as DNA, the CDR3 is TGTGCCAGCAGCTCCATCCGGGACAGGGATTTCGGCTACACCTTC. This translates into CASSSIRDRDFGYTF.

This clone was picked up one time. The chain couples TRBV7-9 to TRBJ1-3, with a possible D match to TRBD1 (5 bases). CDR3 length: 14 residues. Germline values: CDR1 SEHNR, CDR2 FQNEAQ (reference sequence). Trimming shortened V by 8 bases and J by 0 bases, and 11 bases separated the two germline ends. CDR3 sequence reads: CASRWGDSGNTIYF. DNA of the CDR3: TGTGCCAGCCGCTGGGGGGACTCTGGAAACACCATATATTTT.

This clone was seen just once. This rearrangement joins TRBV7-8 to TRBJ1-5; tentatively, D is TRBD1 (6 bases). V shed 1 base and J shed 6 bases, with 13 bases lying between them. This CDR3 is 15 amino acids long. The germline gives CDR1 SGHVS, CDR2 FQNEAQ. The CDR3 coding sequence is TGTGCCAGCAGCTTAGGATCAGGGGTCAGTCAGCCCCAGCATTTT. Protein: CASSLGSGVSQPQHF. The complete variable domain, with remaining parts taken from reference TRBV7-8 and TRBJ1-5, reads GAGVSQSPRYKVAKRGQDVALRCDPISGHVSLFWYQQALGQGPEFLTYFQNEAQLDKSGLPSDRFFAERPEGSVSTLKIQRTQQEDSAVYLCASSLGSGVSQPQHFGDGTRLSIL.

This chain connects TRBV4-1 to TRBJ2-2; 10 bases are shared with TRBD2. The CDR3 is made up of 15 amino acids. With V trimmed by 8 bases and J by 5 bases, 8 bases remained unmatched. The germline gives CDR1 MGHRA, CDR2 YSYEKL. The CDR3 region has the DNA TGCGCCAGCGGGCCGGCTAGCGGGGGAACCGGGGAGCTGTTTTTT. Encoded protein: CASGPASGGTGELFF.

This clone came up once. The genes are TRBV5-1 and TRBJ2-1, with 9 bases matching TRBD1. CDR3 size: 13 residues. Germline values: CDR1 SGHRS, CDR2 YFSETQ. V lost 7 bases, J lost 5 bases, and 4 bases stayed unmatched. The CDR3 is CASCRTGDNEQFF. The CDR3 DNA reads as TGCGCCAGCTGTAGGACAGGGGACAATGAGCAGTTCTTC. The complete variable domain, with remaining parts taken from reference TRBV5-1 and TRBJ2-1, reads KAGVTQTPRYLIKTRGQQVTLSCSPISGHRSVSWYQQTPGQGLQFLFEYFSETQRNKGNFPGRFSGRQFSNSRSEMNVSTLELGDSALYLCASCRTGDNEQFFGPGTRLTVL.

The CDR3 nucleotides read TGTGCCAGCACCGTTACGAGGGGGCAGGGCTTATACACCGGGGAGCTGTTTTTT. Amino acid sequence: CASTVTRGQGLYTGELFF. This sequence joins TRBV7-9 and TRBJ2-2; 7 bases align to TRBD1. Germline V lookup: CDR1 SEHNR, CDR2 FQNEAQ (reference sequence). The trim removed 7 bases at V and 3 bases at J, leaving 17 bases unmatched. This CDR3 is built from 18 residues.

The rearrangement uses TRBV5-8 and TRBJ1-5; weak D call: TRBD1 (5 bases). Germline V lookup: CDR1 SGHTS, CDR2 YDEGEE. V dropped 2 bases and J dropped 6 bases, with 9 bases sitting between them. The CDR3 consists of 13 residues. The CDR3 sequence is CASSLGEGQPQHF. CDR3 bases: TGTGCCAGCAGCTTAGGGGAAGGTCAGCCCCAGCATTTT.

In this sample, this clone turned up a few times. J is TRBJ1-1 and V is TRBV6-5; weak D call: TRBD1 (5 bases). In germline, CDR1 is MNHEY, CDR2 SVGAGI. V was clipped by 7 bases and J by 0 bases, with 9 bases between them. CDR3 length: 13 amino acids. The CDR3: CASNEQVNTEAFF. CDR3 coding DNA: TGTGCCAGCAACGAACAGGTGAACACTGAAGCTTTCTTT.

This clone was recorded a few times. The chain combines TRBV5-1 with TRBJ2-7; 9 positions agree with TRBD1. J gave up 0 bases and V 4 bases, and 5 bases lay outside the gene matches. Germline loops: CDR1 SGHRS, CDR2 YFSETQ. There are 15 residues in the CDR3. CDR3 nucleotides: TGCGCCAGCAGCGAATGGGGACAGGGCTCCTACGAGCAGTACTTC. This translates into CASSEWGQGSYEQYF. Drawing the rest from reference TRBV5-1 and TRBJ2-7, the complete variable domain is KAGVTQTPRYLIKTRGQQVTLSCSPISGHRSVSWYQQTPGQGLQFLFEYFSETQRNKGNFPGRFSGRQFSNSRSEMNVSTLELGDSALYLCASSEWGQGSYEQYFGPGTRLTVT.

This clone was seen once. The CDR3 DNA reads as TGCGCCAGCAGCCCTGGACTAGGAGTTTTACAAGAGACCCAGTACTTC. The encoded protein is CASSPGLGVLQETQYF. This chain connects TRBV5-1 to TRBJ2-5; TRBD2 matches 7 bases. The CDR3 contains 16 residues. Per the germline V gene, CDR1 is SGHRS and CDR2 is YFSETQ. J was trimmed by 2 bases and V by 4 bases; bases with no gene match: 11.

This clone came up once. One end of the junction does not line up with germline, which may come from a read error. This chain uses TRBV7-9 with TRBJ2-3, with D perhaps TRBD1 (6 bases). This CDR3 comprises 12 residues. Germline CDR1 reads SEHNR; CDR2 reads FQNEAQ (reference sequence). CDR3 nucleotides: TGTGCCAGCAGCTTAGGGACAGATACGCGGTATTTT. It yields the protein CASSLGTDTRYF.

The chain is built from TRBV6-6 and TRBJ2-2; 7 positions agree with TRBD2. This CDR3 contains 15 residues. Germline V CDR1 and CDR2: MNHNY, SVGAGI (reference sequence). V shed 5 bases and J 6 bases; nucleotides not matched to a gene: 9. CDR3 sequence reads: CASSPERGTPGELFF. Written as DNA, the CDR3 is TGTGCCAGCAGTCCGGAGCGGGGTACACCCGGGGAGCTGTTTTTT.

The chain has TRBV10-3 and TRBJ2-3, with D possibly TRBD2 on 7 matching bases. The V gene's germline CDR1 is ENHRY and CDR2 SYGVKD. The CDR3 consists of 17 residues. V gave up 0 bases and J gave up 3 bases, with 16 bases separating them. The CDR3 nucleotides read TGTGCCATCAGTGAGTCGAGGGCGGGGGCGTGGACAGATACGCAGTATTTT. Translating gives CAISESRAGAWTDTQYF.

This chain uses TRBV15 with TRBJ1-2; no firm D call. Germline V gene sequence: CDR1 LNHNV, CDR2 YYDKDF (reference sequence). This CDR3 has 12 amino acids. Trimming removed 3 bases from V and 4 bases from J, with 6 bases in between. This CDR3 reads CATSRESYGYTF. CDR3 sequence (DNA): TGTGCCACCAGCAGGGAGTCCTATGGCTACACCTTC.

This chain links TRBV28 with TRBJ2-7; 10 bases agree with TRBD1. Germline CDR1 reads MDHEN; CDR2 reads SYDVKM. The ends lost 7 bases at V and 3 bases at J; junction bases unmatched: 9. The CDR3 extends over 15 amino acids. CDR3 loop: CASTHLDRGFYEQYF. The CDR3 DNA follows: TGTGCCAGCACTCATCTGGACAGGGGGTTCTACGAGCAGTACTTC.

This chain connects TRBV7-6 to TRBJ2-2; maybe TRBD1 (6 bases). The germline V gene has CDR1 SGHVS and CDR2 FNYEAQ. The V and J ends lost 5 bases and 6 bases respectively, with 19 bases between them. There are 16 residues in the CDR3. CDR3 nucleotide sequence: TGTGCCAGCAGCCCCCTTGGGGACAAGAGGTCCGGGGAGCTGTTTTTT. Its translation: CASSPLGDKRSGELFF. The full variable domain, rest sourced from reference TRBV7-6 and TRBJ2-2, is GAGVSQSPRYKVTKRGQDVALRCDPISGHVSLYWYRQALGQGPEFLTYFNYEAQQDKSGLPNDRFSAERPEGSISTLTIQRTEQRDSAMYRCASSPLGDKRSGELFFGEGSRLTVL.